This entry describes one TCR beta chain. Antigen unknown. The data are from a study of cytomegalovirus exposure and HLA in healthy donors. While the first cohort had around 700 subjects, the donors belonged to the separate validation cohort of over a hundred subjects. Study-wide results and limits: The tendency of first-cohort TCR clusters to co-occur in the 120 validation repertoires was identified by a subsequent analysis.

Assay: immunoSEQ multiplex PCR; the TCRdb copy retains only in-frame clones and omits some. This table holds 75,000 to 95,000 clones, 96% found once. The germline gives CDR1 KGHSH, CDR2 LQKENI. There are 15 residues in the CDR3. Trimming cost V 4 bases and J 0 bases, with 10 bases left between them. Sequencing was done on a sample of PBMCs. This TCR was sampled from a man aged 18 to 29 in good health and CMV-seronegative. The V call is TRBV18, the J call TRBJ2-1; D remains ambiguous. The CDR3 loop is CASSLAEISYNEQFF. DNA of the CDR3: TGTGCCAGCTCACTAGCCGAGATCTCCTACAATGAGCAGTTCTTC.